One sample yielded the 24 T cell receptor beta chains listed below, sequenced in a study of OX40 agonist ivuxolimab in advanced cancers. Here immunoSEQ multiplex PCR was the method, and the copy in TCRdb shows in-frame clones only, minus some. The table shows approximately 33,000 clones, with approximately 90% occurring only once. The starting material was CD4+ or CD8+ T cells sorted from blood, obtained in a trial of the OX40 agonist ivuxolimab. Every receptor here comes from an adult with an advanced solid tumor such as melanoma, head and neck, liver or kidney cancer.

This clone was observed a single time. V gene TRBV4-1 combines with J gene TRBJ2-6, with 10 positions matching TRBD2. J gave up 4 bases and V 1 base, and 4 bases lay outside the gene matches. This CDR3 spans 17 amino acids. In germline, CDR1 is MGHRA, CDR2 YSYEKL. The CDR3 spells CASSQVVAGGGANVLTF. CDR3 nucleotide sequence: TGCGCCAGCAGCCAAGTGGTAGCGGGAGGCGGGGCCAACGTCCTGACTTTC.

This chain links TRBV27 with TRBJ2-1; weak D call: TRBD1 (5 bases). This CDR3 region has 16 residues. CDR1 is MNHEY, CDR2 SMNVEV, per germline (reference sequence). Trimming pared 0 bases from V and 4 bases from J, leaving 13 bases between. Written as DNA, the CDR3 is TGTGCCAGCAGTTTATCCTCCAGGGTGGGGTACAATGAGCAGTTCTTC. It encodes CASSLSSRVGYNEQFF.

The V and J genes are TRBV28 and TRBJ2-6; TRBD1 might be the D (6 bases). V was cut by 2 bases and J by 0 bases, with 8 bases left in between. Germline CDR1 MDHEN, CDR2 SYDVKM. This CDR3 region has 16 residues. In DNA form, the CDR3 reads TGTGCCAGCAGTTTAAACAGGGTCTCTGGGGCCAACGTCCTGACTTTC. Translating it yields CASSLNRVSGANVLTF. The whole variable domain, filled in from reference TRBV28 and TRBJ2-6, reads DVKVTQSSRYLVKRTGEKVFLECVQDMDHENMFWYRQDPGLGLRLIYFSYDVKMKEKGDIPEGYSVSREKKERFSLILESASTNQTSMYLCASSLNRVSGANVLTFGAGSRLTVL.

DNA of the CDR3: TGTGCCAGCAGAGAACAGGGGAGCTCCTACAATGAGCAGTTCTTC. Residues: CASREQGSSYNEQFF. The chain uses TRBV11-2 and TRBJ2-1; the match to TRBD1 covers 7 bases. The germline V gene encodes CDR1 SGHAT and CDR2 FQNNGV. The V gene end was trimmed by 6 bases and the J gene end by 0 bases; junction bases not matched to a gene: 5. The length of the CDR3 is 15 residues.

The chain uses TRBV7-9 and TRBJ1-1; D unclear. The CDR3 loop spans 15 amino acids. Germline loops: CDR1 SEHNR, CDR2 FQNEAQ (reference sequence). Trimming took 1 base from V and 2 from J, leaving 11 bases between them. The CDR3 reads CASSLEGLGNTEAFF. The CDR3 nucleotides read TGTGCCAGCAGCTTAGAAGGGTTGGGTAACACTGAAGCTTTCTTT.

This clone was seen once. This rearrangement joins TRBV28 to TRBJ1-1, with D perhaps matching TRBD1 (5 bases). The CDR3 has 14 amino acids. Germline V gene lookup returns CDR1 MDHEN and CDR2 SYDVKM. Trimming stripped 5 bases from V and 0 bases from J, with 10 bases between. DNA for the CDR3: TGTGCCAGCAGTCATGACAGCATGAACACTGAAGCTTTCTTT. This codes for CASSHDSMNTEAFF.

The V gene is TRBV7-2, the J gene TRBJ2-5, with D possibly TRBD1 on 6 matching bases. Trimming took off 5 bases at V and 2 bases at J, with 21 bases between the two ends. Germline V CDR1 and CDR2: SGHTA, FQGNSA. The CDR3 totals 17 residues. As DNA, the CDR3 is TGTGCCAGCAGCCCACCGGGACAACAAGTTCGACAAGAGACCCAGTACTTC. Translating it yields CASSPPGQQVRQETQYF.

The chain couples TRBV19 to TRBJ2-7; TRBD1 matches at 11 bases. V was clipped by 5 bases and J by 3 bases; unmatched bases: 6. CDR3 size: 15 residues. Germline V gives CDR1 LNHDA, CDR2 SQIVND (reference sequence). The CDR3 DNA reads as TGTGCCAGTAGTCCCGGGACAGGGGGAGGCTACGAGCAGTACTTC. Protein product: CASSPGTGGGYEQYF.

CDR3 nucleotides: TGTGCCAGCAGCTTTCCGGGGAACACTGAAGCTTTCTTT. This codes for CASSFPGNTEAFF. The chain is built from TRBV7-9 and TRBJ1-1; D uncertain. The CDR3 is made up of 13 amino acids. The V end was cut by 3 bases, the J end by 1 base, with 6 bases between. Looked up from germline, CDR1 is SEHNR and CDR2 is FQNEAQ (reference sequence).

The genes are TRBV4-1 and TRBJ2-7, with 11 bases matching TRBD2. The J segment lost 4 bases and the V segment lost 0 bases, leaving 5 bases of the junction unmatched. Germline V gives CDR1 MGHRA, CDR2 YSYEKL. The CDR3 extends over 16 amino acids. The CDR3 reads CASSQETGTSGYEQYF. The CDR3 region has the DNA TGCGCCAGCAGCCAAGAGACAGGGACTAGCGGTTACGAGCAGTACTTC.

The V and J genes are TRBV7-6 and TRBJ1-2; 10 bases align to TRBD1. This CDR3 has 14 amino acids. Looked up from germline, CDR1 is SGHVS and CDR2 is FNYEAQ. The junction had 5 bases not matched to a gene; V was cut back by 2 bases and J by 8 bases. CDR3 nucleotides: TGTGCCAGCAGCTTAACAGGGACAGGGGAGGGCTACACCTTC. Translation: CASSLTGTGEGYTF.

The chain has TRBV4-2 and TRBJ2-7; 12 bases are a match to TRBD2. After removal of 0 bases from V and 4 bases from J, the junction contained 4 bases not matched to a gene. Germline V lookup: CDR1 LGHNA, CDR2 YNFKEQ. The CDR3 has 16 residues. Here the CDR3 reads CASSQDSTSGSYEQYF. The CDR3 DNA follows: TGTGCCAGCAGCCAAGATTCGACTAGCGGGAGTTACGAGCAGTACTTC.

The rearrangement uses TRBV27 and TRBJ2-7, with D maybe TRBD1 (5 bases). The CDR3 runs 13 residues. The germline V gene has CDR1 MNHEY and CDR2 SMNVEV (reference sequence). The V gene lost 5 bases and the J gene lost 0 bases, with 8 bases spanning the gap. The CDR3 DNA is TGTGCCAGCAGTCTACAGGACTCCTACGAGCAGTACTTC. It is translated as CASSLQDSYEQYF.

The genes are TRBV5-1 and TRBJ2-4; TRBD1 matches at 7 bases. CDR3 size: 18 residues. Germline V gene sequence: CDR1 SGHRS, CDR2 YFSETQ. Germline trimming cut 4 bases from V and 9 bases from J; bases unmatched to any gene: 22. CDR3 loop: CASSHRNRDSEISGIQYF. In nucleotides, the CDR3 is TGCGCCAGCAGCCATCGAAACCGGGACAGTGAGATTTCGGGCATTCAGTACTTC.

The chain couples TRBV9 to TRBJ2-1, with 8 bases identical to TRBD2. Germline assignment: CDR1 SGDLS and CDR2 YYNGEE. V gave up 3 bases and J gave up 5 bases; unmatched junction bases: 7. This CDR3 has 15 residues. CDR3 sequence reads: CASSEGTSGDNEQFF. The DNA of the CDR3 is TGTGCCAGCAGCGAGGGAACTAGCGGTGACAATGAGCAGTTCTTC.

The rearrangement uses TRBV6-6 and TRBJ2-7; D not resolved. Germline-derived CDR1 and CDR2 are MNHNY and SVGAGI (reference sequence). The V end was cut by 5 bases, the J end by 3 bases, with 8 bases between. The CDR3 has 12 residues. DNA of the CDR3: TGTGCCAGCAGTCAGCAGGTCTACGAGCAGTACTTC. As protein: CASSQQVYEQYF.

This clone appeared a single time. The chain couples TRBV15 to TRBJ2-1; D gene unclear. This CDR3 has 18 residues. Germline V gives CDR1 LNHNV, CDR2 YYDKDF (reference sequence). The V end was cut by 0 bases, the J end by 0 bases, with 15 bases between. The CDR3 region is CATSRDLSSFSSYNEQFF. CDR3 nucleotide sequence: TGTGCCACCAGCAGAGATCTGAGTTCCTTTAGCTCCTACAATGAGCAGTTCTTC.

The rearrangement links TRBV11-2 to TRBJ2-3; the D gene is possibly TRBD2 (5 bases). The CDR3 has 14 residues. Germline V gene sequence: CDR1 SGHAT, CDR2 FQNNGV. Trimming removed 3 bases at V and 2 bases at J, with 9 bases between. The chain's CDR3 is CASSFLAYTDTQYF. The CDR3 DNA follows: TGTGCCAGCAGCTTCCTAGCATACACAGATACGCAGTATTTT.

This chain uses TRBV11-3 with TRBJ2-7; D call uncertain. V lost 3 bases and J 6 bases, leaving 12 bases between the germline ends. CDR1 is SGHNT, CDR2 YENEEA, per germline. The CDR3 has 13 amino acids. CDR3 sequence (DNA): TGTGCCAGCAGCTTTGGTTCGTCGGGCGAGCAGTACTTC. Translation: CASSFGSSGEQYF. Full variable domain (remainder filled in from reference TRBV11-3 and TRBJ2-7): EAGVVQSPRYKIIEKKQPVAFWCNPISGHNTLYWYLQNLGQGPELLIRYENEEAVDDSQLPKDRFSAERLKGVDSTLKIQPAELGDSAVYLCASSFGSSGEQYFGPGTRLTVT.

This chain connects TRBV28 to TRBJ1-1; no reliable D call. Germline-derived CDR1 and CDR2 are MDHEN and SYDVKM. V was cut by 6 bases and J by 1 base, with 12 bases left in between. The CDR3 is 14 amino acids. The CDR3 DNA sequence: TGTGCCAGCAGCCGCGAGCTGGAGAACACTGAAGCTTTCTTT. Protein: CASSRELENTEAFF.

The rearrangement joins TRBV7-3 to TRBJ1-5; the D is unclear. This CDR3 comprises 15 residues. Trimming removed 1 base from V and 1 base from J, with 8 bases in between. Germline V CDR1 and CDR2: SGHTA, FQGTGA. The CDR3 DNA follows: TGTGCCAGCAGCTTAATTTCAGGAAGCAATCAGCCCCAGCATTTT. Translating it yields CASSLISGSNQPQHF. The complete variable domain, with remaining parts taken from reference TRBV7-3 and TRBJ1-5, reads GAGVSQTPSNKVTEKGKYVELRCDPISGHTALYWYRQSLGQGPEFLIYFQGTGAADDSGLPNDRFFAVRPEGSVSTLKIQRTERGDSAVYLCASSLISGSNQPQHFGDGTRLSIL.

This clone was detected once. The CDR3 bases are TGTGCCAGCAGTTTACTAGGCCCCACAGATACGCAGTATTTT. Protein sequence: CASSLLGPTDTQYF. V usage is TRBV27 and J usage is TRBJ2-3, with D uncertain. CDR3 length: 14 residues. Germline loops: CDR1 MNHEY, CDR2 SMNVEV (reference sequence). V lost 2 bases, J lost 2 bases, and 8 bases lay in between.

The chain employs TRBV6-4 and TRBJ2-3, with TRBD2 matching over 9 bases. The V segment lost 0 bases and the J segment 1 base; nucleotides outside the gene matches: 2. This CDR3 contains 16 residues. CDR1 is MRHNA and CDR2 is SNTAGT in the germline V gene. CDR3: CASSDSASGGTDTQYF. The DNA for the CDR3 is TGTGCCAGCAGTGACTCGGCTAGCGGGGGCACAGATACGCAGTATTTT.

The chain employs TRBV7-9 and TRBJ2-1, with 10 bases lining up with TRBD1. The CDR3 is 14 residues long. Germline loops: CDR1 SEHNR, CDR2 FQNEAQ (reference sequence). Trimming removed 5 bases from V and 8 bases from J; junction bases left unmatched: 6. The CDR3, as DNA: TGTGCCAGCAGCAGAAGGACAGGGGGGGATGAGCAGTTCTTC. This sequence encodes CASSRRTGGDEQFF.